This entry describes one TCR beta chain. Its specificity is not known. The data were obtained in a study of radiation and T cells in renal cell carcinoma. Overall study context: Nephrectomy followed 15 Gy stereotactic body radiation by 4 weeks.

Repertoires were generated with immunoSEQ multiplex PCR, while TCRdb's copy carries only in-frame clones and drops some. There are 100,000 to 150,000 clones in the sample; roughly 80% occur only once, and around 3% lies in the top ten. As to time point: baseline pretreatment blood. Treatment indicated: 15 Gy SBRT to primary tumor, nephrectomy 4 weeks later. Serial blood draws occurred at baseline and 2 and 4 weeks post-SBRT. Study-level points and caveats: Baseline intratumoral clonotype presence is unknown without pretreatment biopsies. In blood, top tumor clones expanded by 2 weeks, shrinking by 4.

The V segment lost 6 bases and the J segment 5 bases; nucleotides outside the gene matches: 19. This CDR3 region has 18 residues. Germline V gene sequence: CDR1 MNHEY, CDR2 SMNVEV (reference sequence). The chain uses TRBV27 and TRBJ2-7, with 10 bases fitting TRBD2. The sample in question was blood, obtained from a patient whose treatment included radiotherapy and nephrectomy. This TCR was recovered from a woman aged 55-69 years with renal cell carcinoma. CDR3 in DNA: TGTGCCAGCAGCCGATTTTTAGTCCTAGCGGGAGATGTCGACGAGCAGTACTTC. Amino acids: CASSRFLVLAGDVDEQYF.